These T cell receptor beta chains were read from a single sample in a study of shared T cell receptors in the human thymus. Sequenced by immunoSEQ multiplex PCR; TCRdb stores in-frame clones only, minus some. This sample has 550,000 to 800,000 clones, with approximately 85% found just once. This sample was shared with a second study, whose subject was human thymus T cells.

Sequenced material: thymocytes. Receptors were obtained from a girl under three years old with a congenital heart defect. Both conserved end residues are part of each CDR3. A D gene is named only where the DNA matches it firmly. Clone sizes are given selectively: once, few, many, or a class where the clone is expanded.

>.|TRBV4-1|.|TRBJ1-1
CASSQPGGNAEAFF
TGCGCCAGCAGCCAACCCGGAGGAAACGCTGAAGCTTTCTTT
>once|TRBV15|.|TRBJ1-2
CATSRDPAGRRIF
TGTGCCACCAGCAGAGATCCAGCTGGACGGAGGATTTTC
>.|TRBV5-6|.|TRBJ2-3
CASSPETEDNVDTQYF
TGTGCCAGCAGCCCCGAGACAGAAGACAACGTTGATACGCAGTATTTT
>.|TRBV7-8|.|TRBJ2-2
CASSPVMSTGELFF
TGTGCCAGCAGCCCCGTGATGAGCACCGGGGAGCTGTTTTTT
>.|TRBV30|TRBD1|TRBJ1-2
CAWKKTGGYRGYTF
TGTGCCTGGAAAAAGACAGGGGGATATCGTGGCTACACCTTC
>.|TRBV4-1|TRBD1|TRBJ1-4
CASSQDRGRDRRTEPKKLFF
TGCGCCAGCAGCCAAGATCGGGGACGGGACAGACGGACAGAACCCAAAAAACTGTTTTTT
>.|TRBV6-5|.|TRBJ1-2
CASSKPDRDMEYTF
TGTGCCAGCAGTAAGCCCGACCGGGACATGGAATACACCTTC
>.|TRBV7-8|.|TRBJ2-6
CASSFVGDSSGANVLTF
TGTGCCAGCAGCTTCGTCGGAGACAGCTCTGGGGCCAACGTCCTGACTTTC
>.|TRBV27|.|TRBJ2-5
CASSSAGRGETQYF
TGTGCCAGCAGTTCGGCAGGTCGGGGGGAGACCCAGTACTTC
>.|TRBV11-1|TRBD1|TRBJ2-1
CASSSRDRGRDSYNEQFF
TGTGCCAGCAGCAGCCGGGACAGGGGTAGGGACTCCTACAATGAGCAGTTCTTC
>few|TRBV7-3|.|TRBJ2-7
CASSPTASSYEQYF
TGTGCCAGCAGCCCCACTGCGTCGTCCTACGAGCAGTACTTC
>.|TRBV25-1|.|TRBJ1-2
CASSYGGAGGYTF
TGTGCCAGCAGTTATGGAGGGGCGGGCGGCTACACCTTC
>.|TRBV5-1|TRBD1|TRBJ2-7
CASSDNHRDRIYEQYF
TGCGCCAGCAGCGATAACCACCGGGACAGGATCTACGAGCAGTACTTC
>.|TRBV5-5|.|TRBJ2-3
CASSLGPRQSDRTDTQYF
TGTGCCAGCAGCTTGGGACCCCGACAGTCGGACCGCACAGATACGCAGTATTTT
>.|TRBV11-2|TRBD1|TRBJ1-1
CASSSDRGSWGTEAFF
TGTGCCAGCAGCTCCGACAGGGGTTCGTGGGGCACTGAAGCTTTCTTT
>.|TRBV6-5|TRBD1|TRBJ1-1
CASSRDRGTEAFF
TGTGCCAGCAGCCGCGACAGGGGCACTGAAGCTTTCTTT
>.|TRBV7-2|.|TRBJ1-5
CASSLVGGRRNNQPQHF
TGTGCCAGCAGCTTAGTGGGAGGGAGAAGAAACAATCAGCCCCAGCATTTT
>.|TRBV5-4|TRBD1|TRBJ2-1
CASSLAGQGASEKFF
TGTGCCAGCAGCTTGGCGGGACAGGGGGCTTCGGAGAAGTTCTTC
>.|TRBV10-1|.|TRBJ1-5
CASSEWAAALRDQPQHF
TGCGCCAGCAGTGAGTGGGCCGCAGCGCTGCGGGATCAGCCCCAGCATTTT
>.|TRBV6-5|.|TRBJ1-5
CASSRGWDQPQHF
TGTGCCAGCAGCCGAGGGTGGGATCAGCCCCAGCATTTT
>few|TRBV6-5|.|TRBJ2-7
CASSLRGYEQYF
TGTGCCAGCAGTCTACGCGGATACGAGCAGTACTTC
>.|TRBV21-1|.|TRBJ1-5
CASSKARNRGAYSNQPQHF
TGTGCCAGCAGCAAAGCGCGGAATCGGGGGGCCTATAGCAATCAGCCCCAGCATTTT
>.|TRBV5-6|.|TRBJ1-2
CASSHEGGWYGYTF
TGTGCCAGCAGCCACGAGGGAGGGTGGTATGGCTACACCTTC
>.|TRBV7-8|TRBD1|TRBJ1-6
CASRGGRGSYNSPLHF
TGTGCCAGCAGAGGGGGCAGGGGCTCCTATAATTCCCCCCTCCACTTT
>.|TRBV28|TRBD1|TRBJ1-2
CASSLSLTGGGYTF
TGTGCCAGCAGTTTATCCCTGACAGGGGGTGGCTACACCTTC
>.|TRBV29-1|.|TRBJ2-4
CSAEGGRLAKNIQYF
TGCAGCGCCGAGGGGGGGCGGTTAGCCAAAAACATTCAGTACTTC
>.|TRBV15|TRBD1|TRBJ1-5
CATSGYRGPQHF
TGTGCCACCAGCGGTTACAGGGGACCCCAGCATTTT
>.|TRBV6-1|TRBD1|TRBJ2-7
CASSEARDRRYEQYF
TGTGCCAGCAGTGAAGCCCGGGACAGGAGATACGAGCAGTACTTC
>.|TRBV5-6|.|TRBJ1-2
CASSFAGRPGVYGYTF
TGTGCCAGCAGCTTTGCCGGGAGACCCGGAGTCTATGGCTACACCTTC
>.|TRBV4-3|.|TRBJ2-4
CASSQDHGGTKNIQYF
TGCGCCAGCAGCCAAGATCACGGGGGTACCAAAAACATTCAGTACTTC
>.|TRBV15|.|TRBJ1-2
CATSRDVRGRGYTF
TGTGCCACCAGCAGAGATGTAAGGGGAAGGGGCTACACCTTC
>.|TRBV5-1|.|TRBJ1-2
CASSPEAGGYGYTF
TGCGCCAGCAGCCCCGAGGCCGGGGGCTATGGCTACACCTTC
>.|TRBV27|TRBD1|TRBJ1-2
CASSLHHPDRGSLGYTF
TGTGCCAGCAGTTTACATCACCCTGACAGGGGGTCTCTTGGCTACACCTTC
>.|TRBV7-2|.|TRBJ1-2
CASRDSRGPGYTF
TGTGCCAGCAGGGATTCCAGGGGTCCTGGCTACACCTTC
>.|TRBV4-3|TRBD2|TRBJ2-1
CASSQEFASGWYNEQFF
TGCGCCAGCAGCCAAGAATTCGCTAGCGGGTGGTACAATGAGCAGTTCTTC
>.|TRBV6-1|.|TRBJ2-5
CASSEASRQSPQETQYF
TGTGCCAGCAGTGAAGCAAGTCGACAGAGCCCGCAAGAGACCCAGTACTTC
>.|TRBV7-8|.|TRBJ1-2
CASSLGGEDYGYTF
TGTGCCAGCAGCTTGGGCGGGGAGGACTATGGCTACACCTTC
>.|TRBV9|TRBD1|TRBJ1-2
CASSVEPGQTHSHRVLRTSGYTF
TGTGCCAGCAGCGTGGAACCGGGACAGACCCATTCCCATCGAGTTCTGAGAACTAGTGGCTACACCTTC
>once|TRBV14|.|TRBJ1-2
CASSHREFDYGYTF
TGTGCCAGCAGCCATAGGGAGTTTGACTATGGCTACACCTTC
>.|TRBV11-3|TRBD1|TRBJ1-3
CASSSGTGVGNTIYF
TGTGCCAGCAGTTCTGGGACAGGGGTCGGAAACACCATATATTTT
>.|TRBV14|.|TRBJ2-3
CASSQEGAAPGTDTQYF
TGTGCCAGCAGCCAAGAGGGGGCCGCCCCGGGGACAGATACGCAGTATTTT
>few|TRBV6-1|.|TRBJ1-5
CASSGRVGGQPQHF
TGTGCCAGCAGTGGGAGGGTGGGGGGTCAGCCCCAGCATTTT
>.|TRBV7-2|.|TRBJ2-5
CASSWGPTGGTQYF
TGTGCCAGCAGCTGGGGGCCCACCGGTGGGACCCAGTACTTC
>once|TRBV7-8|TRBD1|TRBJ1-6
CASSLGGTGEDSPLHF
TGTGCCAGCAGCTTAGGGGGAACAGGGGAGGATTCACCCCTCCACTTT
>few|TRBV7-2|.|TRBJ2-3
CASSFYTHRDGTDTQYF
TGTGCCAGCAGCTTCTATACACACAGGGACGGCACAGATACGCAGTATTTT
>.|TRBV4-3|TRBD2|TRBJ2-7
CASSQDSGTSGHEQYF
TGCGCCAGCAGCCAAGATTCGGGGACTAGCGGCCACGAGCAGTACTTC
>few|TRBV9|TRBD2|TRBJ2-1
CASSVVTSGYNEQFF
TGTGCCAGCAGCGTAGTAACTAGCGGATACAATGAGCAGTTCTTC
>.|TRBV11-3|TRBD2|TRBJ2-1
CASSLDRSNSGEPYNEQFF
TGTGCCAGCAGCTTAGACCGCTCTAATAGCGGGGAACCCTACAATGAGCAGTTCTTC
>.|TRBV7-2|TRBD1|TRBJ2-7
CASSRPGQGVSYEQYF
TGTGCCAGCAGTAGACCGGGACAGGGAGTATCCTACGAGCAGTACTTC
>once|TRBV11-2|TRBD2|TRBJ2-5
CASSLPPSAGGRTETQYF
TGTGCCAGCAGCTTACCCCCTTCCGCGGGGGGCCGAACAGAGACCCAGTACTTC
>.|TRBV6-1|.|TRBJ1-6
CASSEFLRGINNNSPLHF
TGTGCCAGCAGTGAATTTTTACGGGGGATTAACAATAATTCACCCCTCCACTTT
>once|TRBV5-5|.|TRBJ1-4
CASSLAISTGQEKLFF
TGTGCCAGCAGCTTGGCCATTAGCACAGGCCAAGAAAAACTGTTTTTT
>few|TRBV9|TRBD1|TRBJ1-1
CASSEGGGTGVFF
TGTGCCAGCAGCGAGGGGGGCGGGACAGGGGTTTTCTTT
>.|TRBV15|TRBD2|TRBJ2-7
CATSRFLEAGTSYEQYF
TGTGCCACCAGCAGATTCTTGGAAGCGGGGACCTCCTACGAGCAGTACTTC
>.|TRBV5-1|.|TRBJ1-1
CASSLVGANTEAFF
TGCGCCAGCAGCTTGGTAGGGGCGAACACTGAAGCTTTCTTT
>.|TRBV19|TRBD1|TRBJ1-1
CASRDRGGAEAFF
TGTGCCAGTAGGGACAGGGGGGGAGCTGAAGCTTTCTTT
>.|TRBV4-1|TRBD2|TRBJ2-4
CASSQDPKNLAGGSLAKNIQYF
TGCGCCAGCAGCCAAGATCCAAAGAATCTAGCGGGGGGATCTTTAGCCAAAAACATTCAGTACTTC
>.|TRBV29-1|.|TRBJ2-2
CSVGTPGPLNTGELFF
TGCAGCGTTGGTACACCAGGGCCCCTGAACACCGGGGAGCTGTTTTTT